This TCR beta chain was found in a study of T cells in Graves' hyperthyroidism and ophthalmopathy. Trimming at V came to 5 bases and at J to 1 base, leaving 9 bases not matched to a gene. The CDR3 contains 16 residues. Germline CDR1 reads MDHEN; CDR2 reads SYDVKM. TCR beta CDR3 sequences were amplified from RNA transcripts. HTBI primers were the set used in a first-round RT-PCR of the TCR CDR3. Using its own MiXCR run on the multiplex PCR reads, TCRdb lists one record per CDR3 protein. Of 250,000 to 350,000 distinct CDR3 sequences listed, about 17% are singletons. In this sample, this clonotype turned up many times.

The TCR originated in a woman in her sixties with Graves' ophthalmopathy. Sequenced sample: blood. The chain combines TRBV28 with TRBJ1-2, with 8 bases fitting TRBD1. The CDR3 region is CASSTDRGWLNYGYTF. CDR3 DNA: TGTGCCAGCAGTACAGACAGGGGCTGGCTTAACTATGGCTACACCTTC.